This T cell receptor beta chain stems from a study of T cell responses to AZD1222 COVID-19 vaccine. In germline, CDR1 is ENHRY, CDR2 SYGVKD. The CDR3 has 14 amino acids. Assay: immunoSEQ multiplex PCR; the TCRdb copy retains only in-frame clones and omits some. The sample records 150,000 to 200,000 clones, 85% to 95% being singletons. A remark on this clone: Its specificity is unknown. The germline gene is not matched at one end of the junction; a read error may be the cause.

Findings and caveats of the study: Repertoires in all cases were sampled only once the peak T cell response had passed. Donors were mostly white British, more females; clonal diversity possibly underestimated.

The chain links TRBV10-3 to TRBJ1-1, with unresolved D. The material was peripheral blood, obtained on day 0 of AZD1222 vaccination. The TCR originated in an adult in good health. CDR3 loop: CAVSEPRANTEAFF. The CDR3 nucleotides are TGTGCCGTCAGTGAGCCCCGGGCGAACACTGAAGCTTTCTTT.